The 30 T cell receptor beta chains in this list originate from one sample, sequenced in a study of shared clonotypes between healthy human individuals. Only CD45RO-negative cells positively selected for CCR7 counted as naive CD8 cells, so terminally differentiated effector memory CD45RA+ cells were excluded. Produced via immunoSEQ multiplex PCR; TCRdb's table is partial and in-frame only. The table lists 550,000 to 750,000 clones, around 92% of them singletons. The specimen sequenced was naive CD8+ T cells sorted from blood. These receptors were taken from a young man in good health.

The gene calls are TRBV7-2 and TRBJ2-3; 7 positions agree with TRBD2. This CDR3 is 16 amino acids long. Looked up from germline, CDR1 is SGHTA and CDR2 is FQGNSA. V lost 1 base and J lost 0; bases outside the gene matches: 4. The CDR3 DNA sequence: TGTGCCAGCAGCTTAGTCCCAGCGGGAAGCACAGATACGCAGTATTTT. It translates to CASSLVPAGSTDTQYF.

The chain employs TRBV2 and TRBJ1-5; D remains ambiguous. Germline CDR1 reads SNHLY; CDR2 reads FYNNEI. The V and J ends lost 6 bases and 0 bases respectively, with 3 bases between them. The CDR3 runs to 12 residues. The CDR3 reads CASSYSNQPQHF. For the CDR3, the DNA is TGTGCCAGCAGCTATAGCAATCAGCCCCAGCATTTT.

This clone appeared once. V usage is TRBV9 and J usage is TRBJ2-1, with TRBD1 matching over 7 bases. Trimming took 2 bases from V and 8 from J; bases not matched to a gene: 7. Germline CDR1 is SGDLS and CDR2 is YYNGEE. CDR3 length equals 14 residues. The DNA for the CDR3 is TGTGCCAGCAGCGTTGACAGGGTGGTAGATGAGCAGTTCTTC. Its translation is CASSVDRVVDEQFF. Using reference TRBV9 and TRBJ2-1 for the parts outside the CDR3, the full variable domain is DSGVTQTPKHLITATGQRVTLRCSPRSGDLSVYWYQQSLDQGLQFLIQYYNGEERAKGNILERFSAQQFPDLHSELNLSSLELGDSALYFCASSVDRVVDEQFFGPGTRLTVL.

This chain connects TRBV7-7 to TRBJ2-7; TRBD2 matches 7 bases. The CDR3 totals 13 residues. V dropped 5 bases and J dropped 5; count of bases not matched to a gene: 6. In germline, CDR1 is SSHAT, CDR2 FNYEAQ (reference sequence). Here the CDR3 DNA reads TGTGCCAGCAGCCCAAGCGGGGCTGACGAGCAGTACTTC. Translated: CASSPSGADEQYF.

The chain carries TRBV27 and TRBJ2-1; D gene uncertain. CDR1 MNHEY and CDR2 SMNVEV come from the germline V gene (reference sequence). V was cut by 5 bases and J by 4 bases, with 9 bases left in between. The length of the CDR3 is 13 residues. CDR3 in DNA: TGTGCCAGCAGTACAGCTAGGTACAATGAGCAGTTCTTC. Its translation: CASSTARYNEQFF.

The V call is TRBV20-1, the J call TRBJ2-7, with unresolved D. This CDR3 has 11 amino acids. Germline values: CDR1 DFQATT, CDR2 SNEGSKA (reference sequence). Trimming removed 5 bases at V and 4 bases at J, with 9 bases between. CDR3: CSAQRRYEQYF. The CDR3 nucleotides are TGCAGTGCTCAACGCCGGTACGAGCAGTACTTC.

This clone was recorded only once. This CDR3 reads CASSRTGGPGNEQFF. CDR3 DNA: TGCGCCAGCAGTCGCACGGGAGGGCCGGGCAATGAGCAGTTCTTC. The chain recombines TRBV5-1 with TRBJ2-1, with 8 nucleotides matching TRBD2. This CDR3 contains 15 residues. V trimming: 5 bases; J trimming: 6 bases; junction bases outside the gene matches: 10. Germline CDR1 SGHRS, CDR2 YFSETQ.

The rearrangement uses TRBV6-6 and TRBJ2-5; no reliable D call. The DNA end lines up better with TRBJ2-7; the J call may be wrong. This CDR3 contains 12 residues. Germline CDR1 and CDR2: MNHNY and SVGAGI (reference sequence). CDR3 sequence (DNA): TGTGCCAGCAGTACTGGGATGTACGAGCAGTACTTC. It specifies CASSTGMYEQYF.

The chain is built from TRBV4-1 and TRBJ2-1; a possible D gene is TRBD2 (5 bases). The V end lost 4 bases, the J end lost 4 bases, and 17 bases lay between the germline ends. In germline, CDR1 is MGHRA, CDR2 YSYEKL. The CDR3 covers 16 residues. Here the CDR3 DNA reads TGCGCCAGCAGCCCCAATCTAGCCATGGATTACAATGAGCAGTTCTTC. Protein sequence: CASSPNLAMDYNEQFF.

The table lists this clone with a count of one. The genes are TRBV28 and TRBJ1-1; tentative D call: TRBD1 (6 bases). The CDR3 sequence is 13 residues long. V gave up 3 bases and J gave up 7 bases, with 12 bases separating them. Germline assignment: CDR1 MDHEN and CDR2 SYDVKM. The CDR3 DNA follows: TGTGCCAGCAGTTTTTACAGGGCCGGTGAAGCTTTCTTT. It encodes CASSFYRAGEAFF.

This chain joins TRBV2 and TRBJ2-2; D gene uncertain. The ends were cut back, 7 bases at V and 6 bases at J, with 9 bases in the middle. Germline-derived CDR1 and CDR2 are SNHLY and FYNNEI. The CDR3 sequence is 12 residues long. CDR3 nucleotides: TGTGCCAGCAAGTATGGGGCCGGGGAGCTGTTTTTT. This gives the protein CASKYGAGELFF.

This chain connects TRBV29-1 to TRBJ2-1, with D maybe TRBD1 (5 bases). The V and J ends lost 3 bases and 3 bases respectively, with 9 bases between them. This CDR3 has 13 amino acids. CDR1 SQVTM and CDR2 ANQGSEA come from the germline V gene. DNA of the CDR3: TGCAGCGTTGAGGGGCCGAACTACAATGAGCAGTTCTTC. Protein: CSVEGPNYNEQFF.

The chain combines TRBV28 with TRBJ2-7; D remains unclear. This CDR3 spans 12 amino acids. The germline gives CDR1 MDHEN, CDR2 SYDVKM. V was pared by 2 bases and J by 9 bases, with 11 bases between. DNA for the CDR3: TGTGCCAGCAGTTTACAGGTGTCGTTGCAGTACTTC. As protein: CASSLQVSLQYF.

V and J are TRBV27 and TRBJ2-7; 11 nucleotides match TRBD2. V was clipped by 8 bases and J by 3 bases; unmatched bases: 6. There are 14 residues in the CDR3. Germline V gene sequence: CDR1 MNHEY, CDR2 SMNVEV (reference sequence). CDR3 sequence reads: CASRDSGRVYEQYF. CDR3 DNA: TGTGCCAGCCGAGATAGCGGGAGGGTCTACGAGCAGTACTTC.

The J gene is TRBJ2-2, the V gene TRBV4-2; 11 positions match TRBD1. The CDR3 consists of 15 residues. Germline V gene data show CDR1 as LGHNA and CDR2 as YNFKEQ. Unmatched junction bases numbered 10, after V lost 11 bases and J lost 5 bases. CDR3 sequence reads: CAGQPGTGGTGELFF. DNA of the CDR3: TGTGCCGGCCAGCCAGGGACAGGGGGTACCGGGGAGCTGTTTTTT.

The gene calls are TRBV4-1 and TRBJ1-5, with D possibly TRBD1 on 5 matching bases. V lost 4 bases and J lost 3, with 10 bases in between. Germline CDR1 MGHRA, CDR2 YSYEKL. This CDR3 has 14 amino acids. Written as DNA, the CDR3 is TGCGCCAGCAGCCGGGGACCGATCAATCAGCCCCAGCATTTT. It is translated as CASSRGPINQPQHF.

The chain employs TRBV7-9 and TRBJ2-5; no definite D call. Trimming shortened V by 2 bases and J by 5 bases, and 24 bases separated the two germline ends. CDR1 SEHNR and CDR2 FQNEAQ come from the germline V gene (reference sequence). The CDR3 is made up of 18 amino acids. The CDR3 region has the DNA TGTGCCAGCAGCTTACCAATCGGGTGGCAACCGAGCCCGGAGACCCAGTACTTC. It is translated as CASSLPIGWQPSPETQYF. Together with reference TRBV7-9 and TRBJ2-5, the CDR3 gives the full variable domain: DTGVSQNPRHKITKRGQNVTFRCDPISEHNRLYWYRQTLGQGPEFLTYFQNEAQLEKSRLLSDRFSAERPKGSFSTLEIQRTEQGDSAMYLCASSLPIGWQPSPETQYFGPGTRLLVL.

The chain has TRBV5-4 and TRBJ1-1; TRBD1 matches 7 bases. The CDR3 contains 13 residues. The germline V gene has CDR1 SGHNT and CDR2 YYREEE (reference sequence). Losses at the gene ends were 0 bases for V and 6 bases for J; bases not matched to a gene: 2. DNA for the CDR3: TGTGCCAGCAGCTTGGTAGGGGGCGCTGAAGCTTTCTTT. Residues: CASSLVGGAEAFF.

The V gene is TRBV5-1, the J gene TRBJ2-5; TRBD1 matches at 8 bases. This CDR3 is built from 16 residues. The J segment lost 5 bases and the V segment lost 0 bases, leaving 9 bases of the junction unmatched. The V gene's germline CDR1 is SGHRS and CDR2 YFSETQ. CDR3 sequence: CASSLALGQEAETQYF. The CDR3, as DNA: TGCGCCAGCAGCTTGGCCCTGGGACAGGAGGCGGAGACCCAGTACTTC.

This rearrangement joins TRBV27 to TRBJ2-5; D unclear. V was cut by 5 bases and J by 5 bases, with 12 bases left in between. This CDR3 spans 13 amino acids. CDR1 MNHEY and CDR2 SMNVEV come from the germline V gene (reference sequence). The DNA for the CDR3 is TGTGCCAGCAGTATTACTCCCCTCGAGACCCAGTACTTC. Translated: CASSITPLETQYF.

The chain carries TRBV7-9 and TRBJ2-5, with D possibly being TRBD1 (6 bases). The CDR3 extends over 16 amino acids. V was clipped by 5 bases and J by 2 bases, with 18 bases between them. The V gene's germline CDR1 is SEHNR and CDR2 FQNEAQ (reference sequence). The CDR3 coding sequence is TGTGCCAGCAGCCTCCAGAGGGGGACCCATCAAGAGACCCAGTACTTC. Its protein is CASSLQRGTHQETQYF.

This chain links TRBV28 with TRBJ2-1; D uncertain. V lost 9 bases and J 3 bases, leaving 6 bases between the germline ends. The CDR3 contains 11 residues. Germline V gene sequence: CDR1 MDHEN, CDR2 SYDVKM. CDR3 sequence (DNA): TGTGCCAGACCGGTCTACAATGAGCAGTTCTTC. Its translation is CARPVYNEQFF.

The CDR3 DNA sequence: TGTGCCAGCAGTCCGACAGGGGGCGTAAACTATGGCTACACCTTC. It encodes CASSPTGGVNYGYTF. The V and J genes are TRBV27 and TRBJ1-2, with 10 bases matching TRBD1. The CDR3 runs to 15 residues. Germline loops: CDR1 MNHEY, CDR2 SMNVEV (reference sequence). After removal of 5 bases from V and 2 bases from J, the junction contained 5 bases not matched to a gene.

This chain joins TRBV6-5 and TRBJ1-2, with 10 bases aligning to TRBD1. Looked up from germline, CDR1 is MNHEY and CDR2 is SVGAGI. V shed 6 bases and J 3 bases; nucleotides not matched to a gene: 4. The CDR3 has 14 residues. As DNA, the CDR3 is TGTGCCAGCAGAGGGACAGGGGTAGACTATGGCTACACCTTC. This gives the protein CASRGTGVDYGYTF.

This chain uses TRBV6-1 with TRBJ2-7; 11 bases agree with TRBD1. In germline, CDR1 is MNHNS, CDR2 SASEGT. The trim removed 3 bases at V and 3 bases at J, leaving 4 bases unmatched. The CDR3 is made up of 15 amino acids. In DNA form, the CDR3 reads TGTGCCAGCAGTGATTGGACAGGGGGCTTCTACGAGCAGTACTTC. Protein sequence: CASSDWTGGFYEQYF.

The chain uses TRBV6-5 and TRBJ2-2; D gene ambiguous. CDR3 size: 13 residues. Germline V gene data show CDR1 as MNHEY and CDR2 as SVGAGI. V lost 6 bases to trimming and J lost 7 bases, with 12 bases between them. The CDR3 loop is CASSQSTGGELFF. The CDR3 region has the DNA TGTGCCAGCAGCCAGTCAACGGGCGGGGAGCTGTTTTTT.

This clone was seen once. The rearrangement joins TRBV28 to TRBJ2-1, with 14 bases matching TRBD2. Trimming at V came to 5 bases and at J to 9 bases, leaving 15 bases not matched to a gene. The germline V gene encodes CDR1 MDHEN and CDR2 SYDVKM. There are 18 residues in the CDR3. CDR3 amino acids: CASSRTSGRSFFFGEQFF. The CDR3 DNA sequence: TGTGCCAGCAGTCGGACTAGCGGGAGGTCCTTTTTCTTCGGTGAGCAGTTCTTC.

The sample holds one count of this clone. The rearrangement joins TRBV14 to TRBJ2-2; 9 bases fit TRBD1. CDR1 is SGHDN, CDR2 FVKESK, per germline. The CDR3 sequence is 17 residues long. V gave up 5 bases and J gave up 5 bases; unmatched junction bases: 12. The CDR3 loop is CASSRFLTGGFTGELFF. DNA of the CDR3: TGTGCCAGCAGCAGATTCCTGACAGGGGGGTTTACCGGGGAGCTGTTTTTT.

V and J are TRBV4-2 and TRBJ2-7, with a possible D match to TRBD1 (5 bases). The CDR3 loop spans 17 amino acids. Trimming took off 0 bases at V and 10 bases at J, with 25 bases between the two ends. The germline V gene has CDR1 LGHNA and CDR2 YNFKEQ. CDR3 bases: TGTGCCAGCAGCCAAGATCAGGACACCCTTATCCTACGAGCACAGTACTTC. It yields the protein CASSQDQDTLILRAQYF.

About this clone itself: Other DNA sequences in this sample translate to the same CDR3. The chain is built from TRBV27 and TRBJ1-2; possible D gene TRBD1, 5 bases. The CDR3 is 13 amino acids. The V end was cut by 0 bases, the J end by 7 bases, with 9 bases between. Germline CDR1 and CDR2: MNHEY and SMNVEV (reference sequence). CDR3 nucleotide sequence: TGTGCCAGCAGTTTATCAGGGGTCGGTGGCTACACCTTC. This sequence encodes CASSLSGVGGYTF.